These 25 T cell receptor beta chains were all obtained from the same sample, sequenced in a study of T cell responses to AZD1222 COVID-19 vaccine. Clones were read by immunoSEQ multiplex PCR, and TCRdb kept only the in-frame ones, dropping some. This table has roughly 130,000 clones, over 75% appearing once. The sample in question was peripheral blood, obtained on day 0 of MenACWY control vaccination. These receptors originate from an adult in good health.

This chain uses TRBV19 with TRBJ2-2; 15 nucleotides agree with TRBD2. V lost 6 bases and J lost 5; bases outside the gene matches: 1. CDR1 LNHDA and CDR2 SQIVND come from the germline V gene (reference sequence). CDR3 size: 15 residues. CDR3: CASSGLAGGTGELFF. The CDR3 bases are TGTGCCAGTAGCGGACTAGCGGGAGGGACCGGGGAGCTGTTTTTT.

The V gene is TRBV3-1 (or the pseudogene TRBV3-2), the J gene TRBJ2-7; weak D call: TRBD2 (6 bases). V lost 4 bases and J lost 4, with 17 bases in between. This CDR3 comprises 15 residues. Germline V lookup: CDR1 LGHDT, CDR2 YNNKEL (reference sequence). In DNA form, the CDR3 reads TGTGCCAGCAGCCGCATCGGGGGTTTGGAATACGAGCAGTACTTC. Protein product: CASSRIGGLEYEQYF.

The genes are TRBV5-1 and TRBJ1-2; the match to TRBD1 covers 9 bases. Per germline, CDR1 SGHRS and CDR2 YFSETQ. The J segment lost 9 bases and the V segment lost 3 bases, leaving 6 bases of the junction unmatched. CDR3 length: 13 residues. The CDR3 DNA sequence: TGCGCCAGCAGCTGGGACAGGGATGGAAGCTACACCTTC. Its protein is CASSWDRDGSYTF. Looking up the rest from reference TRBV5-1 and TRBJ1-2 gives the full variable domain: KAGVTQTPRYLIKTRGQQVTLSCSPISGHRSVSWYQQTPGQGLQFLFEYFSETQRNKGNFPGRFSGRQFSNSRSEMNVSTLELGDSALYLCASSWDRDGSYTFGSGTRLTVV.

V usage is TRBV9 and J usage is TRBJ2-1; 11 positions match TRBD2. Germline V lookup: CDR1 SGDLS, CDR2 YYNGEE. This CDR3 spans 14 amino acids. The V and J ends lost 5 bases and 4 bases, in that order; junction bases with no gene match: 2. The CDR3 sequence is CASSRLAGYNEQFF. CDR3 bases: TGTGCCAGCAGTCGACTAGCGGGGTACAATGAGCAGTTCTTC.

The CDR3 sequence: CAISGTSGRAQETQYF. Here the CDR3 DNA reads TGTGCCATCAGCGGGACTAGCGGGAGGGCCCAAGAGACCCAGTACTTC. The V and J genes are TRBV10-3 and TRBJ2-5; 16 nucleotides align to TRBD2. The V gene end was trimmed by 6 bases and the J gene end by 1 base; junction bases not matched to a gene: 2. This CDR3 has 16 amino acids. The germline V gene has CDR1 ENHRY and CDR2 SYGVKD.

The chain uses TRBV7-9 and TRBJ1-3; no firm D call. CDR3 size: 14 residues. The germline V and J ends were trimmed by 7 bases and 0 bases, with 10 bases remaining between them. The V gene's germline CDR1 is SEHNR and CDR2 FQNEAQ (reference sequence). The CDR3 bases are TGTGCCAGCACGCCGAAGGACTCTGGAAACACCATATATTTT. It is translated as CASTPKDSGNTIYF.

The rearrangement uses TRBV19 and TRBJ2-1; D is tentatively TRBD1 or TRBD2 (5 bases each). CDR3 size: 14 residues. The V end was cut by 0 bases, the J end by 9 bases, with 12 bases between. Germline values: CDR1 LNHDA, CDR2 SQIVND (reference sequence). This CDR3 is CASSIDTPGSEQFF. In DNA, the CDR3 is TGTGCCAGTAGTATAGATACGCCAGGGAGTGAGCAGTTCTTC.

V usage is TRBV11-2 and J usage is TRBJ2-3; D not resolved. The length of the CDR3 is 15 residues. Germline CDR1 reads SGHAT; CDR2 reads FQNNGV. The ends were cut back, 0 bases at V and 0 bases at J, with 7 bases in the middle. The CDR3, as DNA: TGTGCCAGCAGCTTAGACGTGACTAGCACAGATACGCAGTATTTT. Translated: CASSLDVTSTDTQYF. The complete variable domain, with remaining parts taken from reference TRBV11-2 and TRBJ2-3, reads EAGVAQSPRYKIIEKRQSVAFWCNPISGHATLYWYQQILGQGPKLLIQFQNNGVVDDSQLPKDRFSAERLKGVDSTLKIQPAKLEDSAVYLCASSLDVTSTDTQYFGPGTRLTVL.

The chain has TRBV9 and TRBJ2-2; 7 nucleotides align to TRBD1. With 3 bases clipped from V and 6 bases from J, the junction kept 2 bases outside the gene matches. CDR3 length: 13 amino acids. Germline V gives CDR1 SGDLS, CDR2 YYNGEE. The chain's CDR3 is CASSAGGPGELFF. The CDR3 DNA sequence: TGTGCCAGCAGCGCAGGGGGACCCGGGGAGCTGTTTTTT.

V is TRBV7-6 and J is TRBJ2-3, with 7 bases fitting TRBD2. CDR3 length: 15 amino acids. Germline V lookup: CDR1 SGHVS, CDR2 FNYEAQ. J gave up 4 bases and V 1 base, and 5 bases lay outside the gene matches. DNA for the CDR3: TGTGCCAGCAGCTTAGAGGGAGGGTTCGCAGATACGCAGTATTTT. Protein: CASSLEGGFADTQYF.

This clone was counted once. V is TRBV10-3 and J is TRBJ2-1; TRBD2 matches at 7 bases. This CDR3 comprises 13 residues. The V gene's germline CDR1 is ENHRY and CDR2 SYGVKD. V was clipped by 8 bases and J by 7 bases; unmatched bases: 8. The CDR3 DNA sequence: TGTGCCATCGAATGGGAGGGACTGAATGAGCAGTTCTTC. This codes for CAIEWEGLNEQFF.

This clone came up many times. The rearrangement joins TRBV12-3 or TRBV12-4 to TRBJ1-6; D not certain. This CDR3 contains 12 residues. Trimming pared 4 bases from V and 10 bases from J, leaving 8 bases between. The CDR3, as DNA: TGTGCCAGCAGTTCCCGCACGTCACCCCTCCACTTT. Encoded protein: CASSSRTSPLHF.

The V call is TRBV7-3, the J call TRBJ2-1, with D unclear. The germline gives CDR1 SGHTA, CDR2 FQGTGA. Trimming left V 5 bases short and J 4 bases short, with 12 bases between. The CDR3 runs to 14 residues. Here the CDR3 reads CASSRASGYNEQFF. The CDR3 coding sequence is TGTGCCAGCAGCAGGGCTTCGGGTTACAATGAGCAGTTCTTC.

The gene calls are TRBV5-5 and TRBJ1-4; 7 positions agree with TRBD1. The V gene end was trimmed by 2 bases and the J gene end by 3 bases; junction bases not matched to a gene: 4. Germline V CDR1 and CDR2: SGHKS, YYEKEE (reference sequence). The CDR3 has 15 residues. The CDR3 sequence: CASSLRQGSNEKLFF. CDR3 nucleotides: TGTGCCAGCAGCTTACGACAGGGCTCTAATGAAAAACTGTTTTTT.

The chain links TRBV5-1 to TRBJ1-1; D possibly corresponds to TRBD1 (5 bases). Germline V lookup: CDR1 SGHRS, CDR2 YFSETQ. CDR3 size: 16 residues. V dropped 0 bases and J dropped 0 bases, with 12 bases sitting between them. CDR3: CASSLGAGGMNTEAFF. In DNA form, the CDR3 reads TGCGCCAGCAGCTTGGGTGCGGGGGGTATGAACACTGAAGCTTTCTTT.

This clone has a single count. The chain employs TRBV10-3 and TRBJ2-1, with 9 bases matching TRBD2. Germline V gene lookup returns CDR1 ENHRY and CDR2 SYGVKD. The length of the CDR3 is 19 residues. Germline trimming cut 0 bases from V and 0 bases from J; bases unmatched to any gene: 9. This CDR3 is CAISESEGGRASSYNEQFF. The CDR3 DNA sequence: TGTGCCATCAGTGAGTCCGAAGGCGGGAGGGCAAGCTCCTACAATGAGCAGTTCTTC.

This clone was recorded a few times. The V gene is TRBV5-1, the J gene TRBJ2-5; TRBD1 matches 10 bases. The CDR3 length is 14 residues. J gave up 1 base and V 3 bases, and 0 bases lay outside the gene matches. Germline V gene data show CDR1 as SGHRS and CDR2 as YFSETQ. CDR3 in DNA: TGCGCCAGCAGCTGGACAGGGGGCCAAGAGACCCAGTACTTC. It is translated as CASSWTGGQETQYF.

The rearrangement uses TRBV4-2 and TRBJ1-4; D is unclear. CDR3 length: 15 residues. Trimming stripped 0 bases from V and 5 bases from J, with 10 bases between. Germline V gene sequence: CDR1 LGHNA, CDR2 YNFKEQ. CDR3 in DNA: TGTGCCAGCAGCCAAGATGAGGGCGGAAATGAAAAACTGTTTTTT. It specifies CASSQDEGGNEKLFF.

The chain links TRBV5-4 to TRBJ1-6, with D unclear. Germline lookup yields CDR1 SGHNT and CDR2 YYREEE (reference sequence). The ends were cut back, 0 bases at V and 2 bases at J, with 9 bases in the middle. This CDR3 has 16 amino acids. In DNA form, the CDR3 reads TGTGCCAGCAGCTTGGCCAAAACTGCCTATAATTCACCCCTCCACTTT. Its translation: CASSLAKTAYNSPLHF.

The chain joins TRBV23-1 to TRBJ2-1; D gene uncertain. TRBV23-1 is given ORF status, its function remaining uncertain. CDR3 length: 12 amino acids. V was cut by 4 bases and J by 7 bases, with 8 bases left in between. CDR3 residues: CASSPRWNEQFF. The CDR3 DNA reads TGCGCCAGCAGTCCACGATGGAATGAGCAGTTCTTC.

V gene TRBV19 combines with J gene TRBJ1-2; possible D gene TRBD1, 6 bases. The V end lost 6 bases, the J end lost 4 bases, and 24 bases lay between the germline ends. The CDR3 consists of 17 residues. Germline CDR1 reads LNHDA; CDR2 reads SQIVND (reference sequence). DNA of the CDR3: TGTGCCAGTAGCCCTCTCGAAGGTGCGGGGGCTAGCTATGGCTACACCTTC. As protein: CASSPLEGAGASYGYTF.

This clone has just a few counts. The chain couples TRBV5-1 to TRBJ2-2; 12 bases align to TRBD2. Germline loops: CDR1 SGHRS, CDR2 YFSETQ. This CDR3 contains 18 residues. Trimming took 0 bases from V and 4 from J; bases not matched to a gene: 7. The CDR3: CASSLGLAGGPGTGELFF. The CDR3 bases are TGCGCCAGCAGCTTGGGTCTAGCGGGAGGGCCCGGCACCGGGGAGCTGTTTTTT. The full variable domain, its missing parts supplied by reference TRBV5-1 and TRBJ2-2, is KAGVTQTPRYLIKTRGQQVTLSCSPISGHRSVSWYQQTPGQGLQFLFEYFSETQRNKGNFPGRFSGRQFSNSRSEMNVSTLELGDSALYLCASSLGLAGGPGTGELFFGEGSRLTVL.

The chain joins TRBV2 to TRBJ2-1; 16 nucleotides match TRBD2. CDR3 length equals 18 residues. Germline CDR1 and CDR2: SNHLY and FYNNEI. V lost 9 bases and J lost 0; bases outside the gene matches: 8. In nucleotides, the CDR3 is TGTGCCAGTACACCGGGACTAGCGGGAGGGAGCTCCTACAATGAGCAGTTCTTC. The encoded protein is CASTPGLAGGSSYNEQFF.

The CDR3 loop is CSASRGTGNTIYF. The CDR3 DNA sequence: TGCAGTGCTAGTCGGGGCACTGGAAACACCATATATTTT. The chain couples TRBV20-1 to TRBJ1-3, with D maybe TRBD1 (5 bases). CDR3 size: 13 residues. Trimming removed 3 bases from V and 2 bases from J, with 8 bases in between. Germline V lookup: CDR1 DFQATT, CDR2 SNEGSKA (reference sequence).

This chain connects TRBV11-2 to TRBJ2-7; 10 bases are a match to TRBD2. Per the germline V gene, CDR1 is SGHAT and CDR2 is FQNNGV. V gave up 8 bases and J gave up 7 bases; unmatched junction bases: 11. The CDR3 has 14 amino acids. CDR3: CASLALAGAGEQYF. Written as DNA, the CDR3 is TGTGCCAGCCTAGCTCTAGCGGGAGCTGGTGAGCAGTACTTC.